This passage covers 20 T cell receptor beta chains from one sample sequenced in a study of blood T cell repertoires in COVID-19. Repertoires were generated with immunoSEQ multiplex PCR, while TCRdb's copy carries only in-frame clones and drops some. The sample has over 130,000 clones; about 86% are singletons. Material for sequencing was peripheral blood. All receptors derive from a man between 65 and 79 years old with acute or convalescent COVID-19.

About this clone itself: This sample also contains other DNA sequences that code for the same CDR3. This chain connects TRBV5-1 to TRBJ2-3; D is unresolved. Germline V gives CDR1 SGHRS, CDR2 YFSETQ. The CDR3 extends over 15 amino acids. Trimming stripped 0 bases from V and 0 bases from J, with 8 bases between. As DNA, the CDR3 is TGCGCCAGCAGCTTGGCCGGCGGCAGCACAGATACGCAGTATTTT. Translation gives CASSLAGGSTDTQYF.

This chain connects TRBV19 to TRBJ2-7; 13 bases line up with TRBD2. The CDR3 consists of 18 residues. The V segment lost 1 base and the J segment 0 bases; nucleotides outside the gene matches: 6. CDR1 is LNHDA, CDR2 SQIVND, per germline (reference sequence). DNA for the CDR3: TGTGCCAGTAGTATAGTAGGGTGGACTAGCGGGAGCTCCTACGAGCAGTACTTC. It specifies CASSIVGWTSGSSYEQYF.

This clone was seen a single time. The V call is TRBV4-1, the J call TRBJ2-7; 7 nucleotides agree with TRBD2. The CDR3 consists of 16 residues. V lost 1 base, J lost 4 bases, and 10 bases stayed unmatched. CDR1 and CDR2 (germline): MGHRA, YSYEKL. CDR3 sequence (DNA): TGCGCCAGCAGCCAAGCGTTTCCAGCGGGGAGGTACGAGCAGTACTTC. As protein: CASSQAFPAGRYEQYF.

CDR3 sequence (DNA): TGTGCCAGCAGCAACGGTGGTGGCAGGGTGATGGCACCCCTCCACTTT. This encodes CASSNGGGRVMAPLHF. V and J are TRBV5-4 and TRBJ1-6, with D possibly being TRBD1 (5 bases). The V end lost 4 bases, the J end lost 11 bases, and 22 bases lay between the germline ends. From germline, CDR1 is SGHNT and CDR2 YYREEE (reference sequence). The CDR3 is 16 residues long.

The chain employs TRBV19 and TRBJ2-3; TRBD2 agrees at 7 bases. Trimming cost V 5 bases and J 0 bases; bases outside gene matches: 2. The CDR3 is 14 residues long. Germline CDR1 is LNHDA and CDR2 is SQIVND (reference sequence). CDR3 loop: CASSPGRSTDTQYF. For the CDR3, the DNA is TGTGCCAGTAGTCCCGGGAGGAGCACAGATACGCAGTATTTT. The full variable domain, rest sourced from reference TRBV19 and TRBJ2-3, is DGGITQSPKYLFRKEGQNVTLSCEQNLNHDAMYWYRQDPGQGLRLIYYSQIVNDFQKGDIAEGYSVSREKKESFPLTVTSAQKNPTAFYLCASSPGRSTDTQYFGPGTRLTVL.

The chain joins TRBV6-5 to TRBJ1-1; tentative D call: TRBD1 (6 bases). Germline loops: CDR1 MNHEY, CDR2 SVGAGI. Trimming cost V 5 bases and J 2 bases, with 9 bases left between them. The CDR3 loop spans 13 amino acids. As DNA, the CDR3 is TGTGCCAGCAGTCTACAGGGTAACACTGAAGCTTTCTTT. It specifies CASSLQGNTEAFF.

This chain connects TRBV29-1 to TRBJ2-5; 8 bases align to TRBD1. V trimming: 4 bases; J trimming: 1 base; junction bases outside the gene matches: 2. The CDR3 length is 13 residues. The germline CDR1 and CDR2 sequences are SQVTM and ANQGSEA. CDR3 sequence (DNA): TGCAGCGTTGGGGGGACAGGCCAAGAGACCCAGTACTTC. Amino acids: CSVGGTGQETQYF.

The chain employs TRBV27 and TRBJ2-7, with a tentative D call TRBD2 (6 bases). The CDR3 is 12 amino acids. V lost 1 base to trimming and J lost 7 bases, with 8 bases between them. Germline V gives CDR1 MNHEY, CDR2 SMNVEV (reference sequence). CDR3 region: CASSLYGGEQYF. CDR3 sequence (DNA): TGTGCCAGCAGTTTATATGGAGGGGAGCAGTACTTC.

The rearrangement joins TRBV4-3 to TRBJ2-7, with 11 bases matching TRBD2. The CDR3 totals 16 residues. V shed 1 base and J 3 bases; nucleotides not matched to a gene: 5. Germline V CDR1 and CDR2: LGHNA, YSLEER. The CDR3 bases are TGCGCCAGCAGCCAAGGACTAGCGGGATACCGCTACGAGCAGTACTTC. This gives the protein CASSQGLAGYRYEQYF.

The rearrangement joins TRBV11-2 to TRBJ2-5, with 7 bases aligning to TRBD1. Germline CDR1 is SGHAT and CDR2 is FQNNGV. The V gene end was trimmed by 4 bases and the J gene end by 3 bases; junction bases not matched to a gene: 8. CDR3 length: 15 amino acids. The CDR3 nucleotides are TGTGCCAGCAGCTACGGGACAGTTGGAGAAGAGACCCAGTACTTC. Encoded protein: CASSYGTVGEETQYF.

This clone was recorded a few times. The chain couples TRBV5-5 to TRBJ2-2, with 7 bases matching TRBD1. Looked up from germline, CDR1 is SGHKS and CDR2 is YYEKEE (reference sequence). Trimming cost V 3 bases and J 0 bases; bases outside gene matches: 2. This CDR3 is built from 15 residues. The CDR3 loop reads CASSSGTANTGELFF. The CDR3 coding sequence is TGTGCCAGCAGCTCCGGGACAGCGAACACCGGGGAGCTGTTTTTT.

The V and J genes are TRBV15 and TRBJ2-7; 10 bases agree with TRBD2. Germline-derived CDR1 and CDR2 are LNHNV and YYDKDF (reference sequence). The ends lost 1 base at V and 4 bases at J; junction bases unmatched: 16. The CDR3 totals 19 residues. The CDR3: CATSRGGGTSGTPWYEQYF. The CDR3 DNA reads TGTGCCACCAGCAGAGGGGGGGGCACTAGCGGGACCCCCTGGTACGAGCAGTACTTC. The complete variable domain, with remaining parts taken from reference TRBV15 and TRBJ2-7, reads DAMVIQNPRYQVTQFGKPVTLSCSQTLNHNVMYWYQQKSSQAPKLLFHYYDKDFNNEADTPDNFQSRRPNTSFCFLDIRSPGLGDTAMYLCATSRGGGTSGTPWYEQYFGPGTRLTVT.

J is TRBJ2-1 and V is TRBV11-3; 13 nucleotides align to TRBD2. The CDR3 loop spans 15 amino acids. With V trimmed by 5 bases and J by 6 bases, 4 bases remained unmatched. The germline V gene has CDR1 SGHNT and CDR2 YENEEA. The CDR3 spells CASSPRTSGSNEQFF. The CDR3 DNA sequence: TGTGCCAGCAGCCCTAGGACTAGCGGGAGCAATGAGCAGTTCTTC.

This clone was detected a few times. The chain uses TRBV5-1 and TRBJ2-2; TRBD2 aligns across 7 bases. Trimming took 0 bases from V and 0 from J; bases not matched to a gene: 11. The CDR3 runs 19 residues. Germline assignment: CDR1 SGHRS and CDR2 YFSETQ. The CDR3: CASSLGQAGDFANTGELFF. CDR3 sequence (DNA): TGCGCCAGCAGCTTGGGGCAGGCGGGAGACTTCGCGAACACCGGGGAGCTGTTTTTT. Based on the CDR3 plus reference TRBV5-1 and TRBJ2-2, the full variable domain is KAGVTQTPRYLIKTRGQQVTLSCSPISGHRSVSWYQQTPGQGLQFLFEYFSETQRNKGNFPGRFSGRQFSNSRSEMNVSTLELGDSALYLCASSLGQAGDFANTGELFFGEGSRLTVL.

This clone was counted only a few times. The CDR3: CASRGTAYNSPLHF. The DNA for the CDR3 is TGTGCCAGCAGGGGGACAGCCTATAATTCACCCCTCCACTTT. The V call is TRBV27, the J call TRBJ1-6; 7 bases agree with TRBD1. V was pared by 6 bases and J by 2 bases, with 1 base of the junction left unmatched. The germline gives CDR1 MNHEY, CDR2 SMNVEV (reference sequence). The length of the CDR3 is 14 residues.

This chain links TRBV29-1 with TRBJ2-3; TRBD2 might be the D (5 bases). This CDR3 region has 12 residues. CDR1 is SQVTM, CDR2 ANQGSEA, per germline. Trimming pared 3 bases from V and 6 bases from J, leaving 10 bases between. The chain's CDR3 is CSVELGKDTQYF. The CDR3 DNA is TGCAGCGTTGAGCTCGGGAAGGATACGCAGTATTTT.

The chain is built from TRBV11-2 and TRBJ2-3; 12 positions match TRBD2. Per the germline V gene, CDR1 is SGHAT and CDR2 is FQNNGV. The length of the CDR3 is 17 residues. J was trimmed by 4 bases and V by 5 bases; bases with no gene match: 10. CDR3 sequence reads: CASSKRTSGTQADTQYF. The CDR3 DNA reads TGTGCCAGCAGCAAACGGACTAGCGGGACGCAGGCAGATACGCAGTATTTT.

This clone was detected once. The V gene is TRBV5-8, the J gene TRBJ2-1; no firm D call. V lost 0 bases and J 3 bases, leaving 7 bases between the germline ends. The CDR3 runs to 14 residues. The germline V gene has CDR1 SGHTS and CDR2 YDEGEE. Here the CDR3 reads CASSLVSSYNEQFF. DNA of the CDR3: TGTGCCAGCAGCTTGGTTTCCAGCTACAATGAGCAGTTCTTC.

The V call is TRBV5-1, the J call TRBJ2-1, with 7 bases aligning to TRBD2. The trim removed 3 bases at V and 7 bases at J, leaving 10 bases unmatched. The CDR3 loop spans 15 amino acids. Germline CDR1 reads SGHRS; CDR2 reads YFSETQ. CDR3 loop: CASSSSAGVENEQFF. The CDR3, as DNA: TGCGCCAGCAGCTCATCGGCGGGAGTGGAGAATGAGCAGTTCTTC.

V gene TRBV4-1 combines with J gene TRBJ2-2; a possible D gene is TRBD1 (5 bases). Looked up from germline, CDR1 is MGHRA and CDR2 is YSYEKL. The CDR3 is made up of 16 amino acids. V was clipped by 0 bases and J by 3 bases, with 11 bases between them. CDR3 loop: CASSQDLGAYTGELFF. CDR3 nucleotide sequence: TGCGCCAGCAGCCAAGATTTAGGGGCTTACACCGGGGAGCTGTTTTTT.